These 14 T cell receptor beta chains originate from one sample sequenced in a study of regulatory T cells in long-lasting Graves disease. Arm-PCR of CDR3 regions with iRepertoire HTBI primers generated TCR beta libraries. One entry per CDR3 protein results from TCRdb running MiXCR on the multiplex PCR reads. The sample contains about 430,000 distinct CDR3 sequences, 15% of which appear only once. Time point of the sample: newly diagnosed GD, antithyroid drugs for less than 3 months. PBMCs provided the RNA from which the TCR library was made. The data were also submitted as part of a second study, on T cells in Graves' hyperthyroidism and ophthalmopathy.

This specimen was peripheral blood mononuclear cells (PBMCs), taken at new diagnosis, from a patient treated with antithyroid drugs. The receptor set was obtained from a middle-aged woman with Graves disease.

The rearrangement joins TRBV28 to TRBJ2-1; D might be TRBD2 (5 bases). The ends were cut back, 1 base at V and 6 bases at J, with 16 bases in the middle. CDR3 size: 16 residues. CDR1 is MDHEN, CDR2 SYDVKM, per germline. The CDR3, as DNA: TGTGCCAGCAGTTTATTAGTATTCTCGGGGTCCAATGAGCAGTTCTTC. This translates into CASSLLVFSGSNEQFF.

CDR3 region: CASSQERLAVQETQYF. The CDR3 DNA follows: TGTGCCAGCAGCCAAGAAAGGCTAGCGGTGCAAGAGACCCAGTACTTC. The rearrangement links TRBV3-1 to TRBJ2-5; TRBD2 matches 7 bases. This CDR3 has 16 amino acids. Trimming cost V 0 bases and J 2 bases; bases outside gene matches: 6. Germline V CDR1 and CDR2: LGHDT, YNNKEL (reference sequence).

This clonotype was seen repeatedly, ten times or more. In DNA form, the CDR3 reads TGTGCCAGCACCAAACAGGTTGCTTCACCCCTCCACTTT. It yields the protein CASTKQVASPLHF. The V and J genes are TRBV12-3 or TRBV12-4 and TRBJ1-6, with D possibly being TRBD1 (5 bases). V lost 7 bases, J lost 9 bases, and 13 bases lay in between. The CDR3 covers 13 residues.

This clonotype was seen ten or more times. This rearrangement joins TRBV30 to TRBJ2-7; D perhaps matches TRBD1 (5 bases). The germline V gene encodes CDR1 GTSNPN and CDR2 SVGIG (reference sequence). The CDR3 sequence is 14 residues long. Trimming removed 2 bases at V and 2 bases at J, with 13 bases between. Here the CDR3 DNA reads TGTGCCTGGAGTACCTCGACAGCAGCCTACGAGCAGTACTTC. Translation: CAWSTSTAAYEQYF.

This clonotype was seen ten or more times. The CDR3 DNA is TGTGCCATCAGTGCCTCGGGGCGGGGGCGGTCCGAAAAACTGTTTTTT. It encodes CAISASGRGRSEKLFF. The rearrangement joins TRBV10-3 to TRBJ1-4, with D possibly matching TRBD1 (6 bases). CDR1 ENHRY and CDR2 SYGVKD come from the germline V gene. The CDR3 is 16 amino acids. The V end lost 4 bases, the J end lost 8 bases, and 20 bases lay between the germline ends.

This clonotype was seen ten or more times. The chain is built from TRBV12-5 and TRBJ2-7, with D possibly TRBD2 on 6 matching bases. Germline V CDR1 and CDR2: LGHNT, FRNRAP. V lost 0 bases and J 5 bases, leaving 14 bases between the germline ends. This CDR3 has 15 amino acids. The CDR3 bases are TGTGCTAGTGGTTTGGTAATCGGGAGACACCACGAGCAGTACTTC. Residues: CASGLVIGRHHEQYF.

V gene TRBV6-1 combines with J gene TRBJ2-2; TRBD2 matches 8 bases. With V trimmed by 8 bases and J by 2 bases, 4 bases remained unmatched. This CDR3 has 14 amino acids. Per germline, CDR1 MNHNS and CDR2 SASEGT. The CDR3 nucleotides read TGTGCCAGCGCGGGAGGCTTAAACACCGGGGAGCTGTTTTTT. It codes for CASAGGLNTGELFF.

The chain is built from TRBV29-1 and TRBJ1-2; 7 bases map to TRBD1. This CDR3 has 13 amino acids. From germline, CDR1 is SQVTM and CDR2 ANQGSEA. With 4 bases clipped from V and 2 bases from J, the junction kept 4 bases outside the gene matches. This CDR3 is CSVGQGQNYGYTF. In DNA form, the CDR3 reads TGCAGCGTTGGACAGGGCCAAAACTATGGCTACACCTTC.

Details on this clonotype: Given a much more abundant clone one base away, this may be a read error. This rearrangement joins TRBV7-2 to TRBJ2-1; 7 bases match TRBD2. This CDR3 has 15 residues. Germline assignment: CDR1 SGHTA and CDR2 FQGNSA. CDR3 amino acids: CASSPVLGGWYEQCF. CDR3 DNA: TGTGCCAGCAGCCCCGTTCTGGGGGGGTGGTATGAGCAGTGCTTC.

This clonotype was seen at least ten times. CDR3 nucleotides: TGTGCCAGCAGTTTATCAGGACTCCGGGGGAACACCGGGGAGCTGTTTTTT. It yields the protein CASSLSGLRGNTGELFF. The chain links TRBV27 to TRBJ2-2; D is perhaps TRBD2 (5 bases). This CDR3 is built from 17 residues. Germline CDR1 is MNHEY and CDR2 is SMNVEV (reference sequence). V lost 0 bases, J lost 1 base, and 12 bases lay in between.

Worth noting for this clonotype: The conserved phenylalanine or tryptophan is not found at the CDR3 terminus, so this likely reflects a read error. V usage is TRBV11-2 and J usage is TRBJ2-1; 7 bases are shared with TRBD1. CDR1 is SGHAT, CDR2 FQNNGV, per germline. V was pared by 1 base and J by 6 bases, with 6 bases of the junction left unmatched. The CDR3 is 15 amino acids. The CDR3 sequence is CASSLVGPGGNEQFL. For the CDR3, the DNA is TGTGCCAGCAGCTTAGTGGGCCCAGGGGGCAATGAGCAGTTCCTC.

This clonotype was detected only a few times. The chain has TRBV25-1 and TRBJ2-7, with a weak D call TRBD2 (6 bases). The CDR3 contains 14 residues. CDR1 and CDR2 from the germline V gene are MGHDK and SYGVNS. The V end was cut by 1 base, the J end by 3 bases, with 10 bases between. DNA for the CDR3: TGTGCCAGCAGTGAATTGGAGGGTCTCTACGAGCAGTACTTC. It codes for CASSELEGLYEQYF.

This clonotype was detected ten times or more. The CDR3, as DNA: TGTGCCAGCAGTTTAATTTCTAGCGGAGACCAAGAGACCCAGTACTTC. Translation: CASSLISSGDQETQYF. The J gene is TRBJ2-5, the V gene TRBV12-3 or TRBV12-4, with 7 bases fitting TRBD2. V was clipped by 2 bases and J by 0 bases; unmatched bases: 6. The CDR3 has 16 residues.

This clonotype was recorded many times. This chain links TRBV12-5 with TRBJ2-2; D tentatively reads TRBD1 or TRBD2 (5 bases each). The V gene's germline CDR1 is LGHNT and CDR2 FRNRAP. V lost 4 bases, J lost 4 bases, and 10 bases lay in between. This CDR3 region has 14 residues. The CDR3 spells CASGWGTATGELFF. The CDR3 bases are TGTGCTAGTGGTTGGGGGACGGCCACCGGGGAGCTGTTTTTT.